One and the same sample provided the 22 T cell receptor beta chains below, sequenced in a study of cytomegalovirus exposure and HLA in healthy donors. The study ran its PCR with 60 Vbeta and 13 Jbeta primers. Generated by immunoSEQ multiplex PCR, the TCRdb table keeps only in-frame clones and is missing some. Of more than 110,000 clones in the sample, about 78% were seen once. Sequences were obtained from PBMCs. These receptors all stem from a man between 18 and 35 years old in good health and CMV-seronegative.

The chain joins TRBV5-1 to TRBJ2-7; D might be TRBD1 (6 bases). CDR3 length: 14 amino acids. The V and J ends lost 3 bases and 4 bases respectively, with 14 bases between them. Per the germline V gene, CDR1 is SGHRS and CDR2 is YFSETQ. CDR3 DNA: TGCGCCAGCAGCTATATGACAGGCGAGTACGAGCAGTACTTC. Protein sequence: CASSYMTGEYEQYF.

J is TRBJ2-7 and V is TRBV5-4; a weak D match, TRBD2 (6 bases). This CDR3 has 16 residues. V was pared by 4 bases and J by 7 bases, with 24 bases between. CDR1 is SGHNT and CDR2 is YYREEE in the germline V gene (reference sequence). CDR3 sequence: CASSPGTYPTREEQYF. As DNA, the CDR3 is TGTGCCAGCAGCCCCGGGACCTATCCGACACGGGAGGAGCAGTACTTC.

V and J are TRBV6-1 and TRBJ1-1; possibly TRBD1 for D (5 bases). Germline V gene data show CDR1 as MNHNS and CDR2 as SASEGT. The CDR3 runs 15 residues. Trimming took 6 bases from V and 5 from J, leaving 19 bases between them. The CDR3 DNA follows: TGTGCCAGCAGCCGAAGGCCGACAGTCCCAACTGAAGCTTTCTTT. Residues: CASSRRPTVPTEAFF.

This chain uses TRBV5-1 with TRBJ2-7; D is unclear. Trimming took off 2 bases at V and 4 bases at J, with 7 bases between the two ends. Germline V CDR1 and CDR2: SGHRS, YFSETQ. The CDR3 loop spans 12 amino acids. The DNA for the CDR3 is TGCGCCAGCAGCTTCACGAGGTACGAGCAGTACTTC. This encodes CASSFTRYEQYF.

The J gene is TRBJ1-5, the V gene TRBV27, with D possibly TRBD1 on 5 matching bases. The CDR3 contains 13 residues. The germline V gene encodes CDR1 MNHEY and CDR2 SMNVEV (reference sequence). V was trimmed by 5 bases and J by 2 bases, leaving 7 bases between them. The CDR3 DNA sequence: TGTGCCAGCAGTCCGACAGGCAATCAGCCCCAGCATTTT. Protein: CASSPTGNQPQHF.

The rearrangement joins TRBV6-1 to TRBJ1-1, with TRBD1 as a possible D gene (5 bases). The V and J ends lost 6 bases and 7 bases respectively, with 15 bases between them. The CDR3 spans 13 residues. The germline V gene has CDR1 MNHNS and CDR2 SASEGT. The CDR3 coding sequence is TGTGCCAGCAGATTTGGGGACTCAATTGAAGCTTTCTTT. As protein: CASRFGDSIEAFF.

This chain connects TRBV2 to TRBJ1-4; 9 positions agree with TRBD1. The CDR3 consists of 14 residues. Germline V gene data show CDR1 as SNHLY and CDR2 as FYNNEI. V lost 5 bases, J lost 3 bases, and 1 base stayed unmatched. CDR3 nucleotide sequence: TGTGCCAGCAGTAGACAGGGGGCTAATGAAAAACTGTTTTTT. Protein sequence: CASSRQGANEKLFF. The entire variable domain, with the rest obtained from reference TRBV2 and TRBJ1-4, is as follows: EPEVTQTPSHQVTQMGQEVILRCVPISNHLYFYWYRQILGQKVEFLVSFYNNEISEKSEIFDDQFSVERPDGSNFTLKIRSTKLEDSAMYFCASSRQGANEKLFFGSGTQLSVL.

The rearrangement joins TRBV19 to TRBJ1-2; possible D gene TRBD1, 5 bases. Germline CDR1 and CDR2: LNHDA and SQIVND (reference sequence). V lost 5 bases, J lost 10 bases, and 14 bases lay in between. CDR3 size: 12 residues. This chain's CDR3 is CASSGREYFYTF. In DNA form, the CDR3 reads TGTGCCAGTAGTGGCAGGGAATATTTCTACACCTTC.

The chain uses TRBV29-1 and TRBJ1-2, with D possibly being TRBD1 (6 bases). With 7 bases removed from V and 4 bases from J, the gap between germline ends came to 13 bases. There are 12 residues in the CDR3. Germline values: CDR1 SQVTM, CDR2 ANQGSEA. The CDR3 region has the DNA TGCAGCGCAGCCCAGGGGATCTATGGCTACACCTTC. This codes for CSAAQGIYGYTF.

This CDR3 is CASSLAGTDTQYF. The CDR3 DNA is TGTGCCAGCAGTTTAGCGGGGACAGATACGCAGTATTTT. The chain links TRBV27 to TRBJ2-3; TRBD2 is a possible D gene (6 bases). The germline V gene has CDR1 MNHEY and CDR2 SMNVEV (reference sequence). Trimming left V 2 bases short and J 3 bases short, with 6 bases between. The CDR3 is 13 residues long.

V usage is TRBV19 and J usage is TRBJ1-1; D unclear. CDR1 and CDR2 from the germline V gene are LNHDA and SQIVND (reference sequence). V lost 5 bases, J lost 6 bases, and 16 bases lay in between. The CDR3 is 14 residues long. DNA for the CDR3: TGTGCCAGTAGTTTTGGTCTTAGGAGCGCTGAAGCTTTCTTT. This encodes CASSFGLRSAEAFF.

The chain is built from TRBV6-4 and TRBJ2-7; no clear D gene. Germline-derived CDR1 and CDR2 are MRHNA and SNTAGT. The ends were cut back, 1 base at V and 3 bases at J, with 25 bases in the middle. The length of the CDR3 is 19 residues. The CDR3 region is CASSDLRRFKGLLVYEQYF. The CDR3 DNA follows: TGTGCCAGCAGTGACTTGCGGCGGTTTAAAGGTTTACTGGTCTACGAGCAGTACTTC.

The rearrangement uses TRBV27 and TRBJ1-1; 7 nucleotides match TRBD1. Germline V gene lookup returns CDR1 MNHEY and CDR2 SMNVEV (reference sequence). This CDR3 contains 15 residues. The V gene end was trimmed by 2 bases and the J gene end by 5 bases; junction bases not matched to a gene: 8. CDR3 DNA: TGTGCCAGCAGTTTACAAAGACAGGGTTGGACTGAAGCTTTCTTT. Protein product: CASSLQRQGWTEAFF.

This sequence joins TRBV28 and TRBJ2-7; 13 positions agree with TRBD2. CDR1 and CDR2 (germline): MDHEN, SYDVKM. V shed 5 bases and J 5 bases; nucleotides not matched to a gene: 9. The CDR3 consists of 16 residues. CDR3 DNA sequence: TGTGCCAGCAGTAGACTCACTAGCGGGAGGGCCCACGAGCAGTACTTC. Translating it yields CASSRLTSGRAHEQYF.

For the CDR3, the DNA is TGTGCCAGCAGCCCGGGACTAGCATTTCACGATGAGCAGTTCTTC. Protein product: CASSPGLAFHDEQFF. The gene calls are TRBV5-6 and TRBJ2-1; TRBD2 matches at 9 bases. V gave up 4 bases and J gave up 8 bases; unmatched junction bases: 10. The CDR3 spans 15 residues. CDR1 and CDR2 from the germline V gene are SGHDT and YYEEEE.

The chain combines TRBV5-1 with TRBJ2-7; tentative D call: TRBD1 (5 bases). Germline CDR1 is SGHRS and CDR2 is YFSETQ. Trimming stripped 5 bases from V and 2 bases from J, with 11 bases between. The CDR3 loop spans 13 amino acids. The CDR3 here is CASSRQGTYEQYF. In DNA, the CDR3 is TGCGCCAGCAGTCGGCAGGGAACCTACGAGCAGTACTTC.

This clone has a handful of counts. The rearrangement links TRBV14 to TRBJ2-5; TRBD2 agrees at 14 bases. CDR3 size: 16 residues. The germline V gene has CDR1 SGHDN and CDR2 FVKESK. V lost 4 bases to trimming and J lost 5 bases; unmatched junction nucleotides: 6. The CDR3, as DNA: TGTGCCAGCAGCCGCGGACTAGCGGGAGGTCAGGAGACCCAGTACTTC. Translation gives CASSRGLAGGQETQYF.

This chain joins TRBV29-1 and TRBJ2-2, with 8 bases lining up with TRBD2. Germline V gene data show CDR1 as SQVTM and CDR2 as ANQGSEA. This CDR3 region has 15 residues. Trimming at V came to 1 base and at J to 4 bases, leaving 5 bases not matched to a gene. The CDR3 loop reads CSVEVAGFSTGELFF. The CDR3 bases are TGCAGCGTTGAAGTAGCGGGGTTCTCCACCGGGGAGCTGTTTTTT.

The CDR3 spells CASSFRTGIYNEQFF. The CDR3 DNA follows: TGTGCCAGCAGTTTCAGGACAGGCATCTACAATGAGCAGTTCTTC. This rearrangement joins TRBV28 to TRBJ2-1; TRBD1 matches at 7 bases. V shed 3 bases and J 3 bases; nucleotides not matched to a gene: 5. The V gene's germline CDR1 is MDHEN and CDR2 SYDVKM. There are 15 residues in the CDR3.

CDR3 sequence (DNA): TGTGCCAGCAGCCCCTCCACCGGACAGGGGGCCTACGAGCAGTACTTC. Protein sequence: CASSPSTGQGAYEQYF. V usage is TRBV4-2 and J usage is TRBJ2-7; 10 nucleotides align to TRBD1. Germline V gives CDR1 LGHNA, CDR2 YNFKEQ. V was pared by 4 bases and J by 2 bases, with 8 bases of the junction left unmatched. The CDR3 totals 16 residues.

V is TRBV5-1 and J is TRBJ2-3, with 8 bases lining up with TRBD1. Trimming at V came to 2 bases and at J to 8 bases, leaving 4 bases not matched to a gene. The CDR3 is 13 residues long. Germline V gives CDR1 SGHRS, CDR2 YFSETQ. The CDR3 nucleotides read TGCGCCAGCAGCTTCCGACAGGGGCGTACGCAGTATTTT. It specifies CASSFRQGRTQYF.

Turning to this clone: One end of the junction fails to match germline, which may point to a read error. V and J are TRBV5-1 and TRBJ1-1; 7 bases line up with TRBD1. The germline V gene encodes CDR1 SGHRS and CDR2 YFSETQ. The CDR3 covers 13 residues. CDR3 protein: CASSYTGVTVAFF. CDR3 in DNA: TGCGCCAGCAGCTATACAGGGGTCACTGTAGCTTTCTTT.